The 9 T cell receptor beta chains listed next were all sequenced from one sample in a study of shared clonotypes between healthy human individuals. Libraries were prepared by immunoSEQ multiplex PCR; TCRdb keeps only in-frame clonotypes and omits some of them. There are around 2.5 million clones in the sample; roughly 93% occur only once, and 0.36% lies in the top ten. Sequencing was done on a sample of naive CD4+ T cells from PBMCs. Subset reported: CD45RA+ positively selected. Receptors originate from a man younger than 30 in good health. Some clones in this sample may be carry-over from other donors' samples.

The genes are TRBV5-1 and TRBJ2-7, with 7 positions matching TRBD2. The CDR3 covers 16 residues. Germline V gene lookup returns CDR1 SGHRS and CDR2 YFSETQ. V lost 0 bases to trimming and J lost 0 bases; unmatched junction nucleotides: 6. The CDR3 protein is CASSLGSSGPSYEQYF. The CDR3 DNA sequence: TGCGCCAGCAGCTTGGGGTCTAGCGGACCCTCCTACGAGCAGTACTTC. The full variable domain, in which reference TRBV5-1 and TRBJ2-7 provide the parts outside the CDR3, is KAGVTQTPRYLIKTRGQQVTLSCSPISGHRSVSWYQQTPGQGLQFLFEYFSETQRNKGNFPGRFSGRQFSNSRSEMNVSTLELGDSALYLCASSLGSSGPSYEQYFGPGTRLTVT.

The chain couples TRBV6-6 to TRBJ2-7; a possible D gene is TRBD1 (5 bases). With 1 base removed from V and 0 bases from J, the gap between germline ends came to 10 bases. The CDR3 totals 15 residues. CDR1 is MNHNY and CDR2 is SVGAGI in the germline V gene (reference sequence). The CDR3 nucleotides read TGTGCCAGCAGTTACTGGCAGGGTAGCTCCTACGAGCAGTACTTC. Translated, it gives CASSYWQGSSYEQYF.

For this clone: This sample also contains other DNA sequences that code for the same CDR3. The chain links TRBV5-1 to TRBJ1-4, with TRBD1 identical over 10 bases. The junction had 9 bases not matched to a gene; V was cut back by 7 bases and J by 6 bases. This CDR3 has 15 amino acids. Germline assignment: CDR1 SGHRS and CDR2 YFSETQ. In DNA, the CDR3 is TGCGCCAGCTCCCTGGGGGGGACAGGGGATGAAAAACTGTTTTTT. Translation gives CASSLGGTGDEKLFF.

V and J are TRBV5-1 and TRBJ2-7; possible D gene TRBD2, 7 bases. Germline V gene data show CDR1 as SGHRS and CDR2 as YFSETQ. Trimming pared 4 bases from V and 2 bases from J, leaving 16 bases between. CDR3 length: 15 residues. The CDR3 region is CASSPQGGGPYEQYF. CDR3 nucleotides: TGCGCCAGCAGCCCCCAAGGGGGGGGTCCCTACGAGCAGTACTTC.

This clone showed up just once. The chain carries TRBV9 and TRBJ2-2, with no clear D. The V gene's germline CDR1 is SGDLS and CDR2 YYNGEE. The CDR3 runs 19 residues. Deletions cut 0 bases from V and 6 bases from J, with 24 bases between. The CDR3, as DNA: TGTGCCAGCAGCGTAGGATCAAGGCTGAGTGGGCTAATCGCCGGGGAGCTGTTTTTT. Translating gives CASSVGSRLSGLIAGELFF.

V is TRBV10-1 and J is TRBJ2-3; D is ambiguous. Germline lookup yields CDR1 WNHNN and CDR2 SYGVQD (reference sequence). CDR3 size: 11 residues. Trimming pared 11 bases from V and 2 bases from J, leaving 8 bases between. The CDR3 DNA is TGCGCCTTCCCCCCCACAGATACGCAGTATTTT. It yields the protein CAFPPTDTQYF.

This chain links TRBV9 with TRBJ2-7, with 13 bases aligning to TRBD2. CDR1 and CDR2 from the germline V gene are SGDLS and YYNGEE. The CDR3 is made up of 15 amino acids. V shed 5 bases and J 6 bases; nucleotides not matched to a gene: 8. The CDR3 is CASSLTSGRAAEQYF. In DNA, the CDR3 is TGTGCCAGCAGTTTAACTAGCGGGAGGGCCGCCGAGCAGTACTTC.

This clone was observed a handful of times. In the same sample, other DNA sequences code for this CDR3. The gene calls are TRBV4-1 and TRBJ1-5, with 8 bases lining up with TRBD1. The CDR3 sequence is 14 residues long. With V trimmed by 4 bases and J by 6 bases, 5 bases remained unmatched. From germline, CDR1 is MGHRA and CDR2 YSYEKL. The CDR3 region has the DNA TGCGCCAGCAGCCCGCAGGGGGCGGGTCAGCCCCAGCATTTT. Translating gives CASSPQGAGQPQHF.

The rearrangement joins TRBV5-1 to TRBJ2-1, with 11 bases identical to TRBD1. Germline V CDR1 and CDR2: SGHRS, YFSETQ. V trimming: 7 bases; J trimming: 3 bases; junction bases outside the gene matches: 0. The CDR3 contains 13 residues. The CDR3 region is CASGTGGYNEQFF. The CDR3, as DNA: TGCGCCAGCGGGACAGGGGGCTACAATGAGCAGTTCTTC.